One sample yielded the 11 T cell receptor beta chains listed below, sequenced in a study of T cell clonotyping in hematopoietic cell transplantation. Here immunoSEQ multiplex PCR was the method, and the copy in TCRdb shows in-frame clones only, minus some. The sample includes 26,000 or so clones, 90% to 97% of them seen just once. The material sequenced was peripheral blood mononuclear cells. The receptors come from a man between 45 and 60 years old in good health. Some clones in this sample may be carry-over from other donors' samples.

The CDR3: CASSMTEDSSYEQYF. CDR3 nucleotide sequence: TGTGCCAGTAGTATGACAGAAGATTCGTCCTACGAGCAGTACTTC. V usage is TRBV19 and J usage is TRBJ2-7, with D possibly TRBD1 on 5 matching bases. The CDR3 sequence is 15 residues long. Germline values: CDR1 LNHDA, CDR2 SQIVND (reference sequence). V was trimmed by 3 bases and J by 1 base, leaving 13 bases between them.

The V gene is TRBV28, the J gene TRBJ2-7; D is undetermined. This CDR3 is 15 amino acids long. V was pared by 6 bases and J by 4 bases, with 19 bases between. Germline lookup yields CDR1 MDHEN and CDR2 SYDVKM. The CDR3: CASSPGQRWWYEQYF. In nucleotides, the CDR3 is TGTGCCAGCAGCCCCGGCCAGAGGTGGTGGTACGAGCAGTACTTC.

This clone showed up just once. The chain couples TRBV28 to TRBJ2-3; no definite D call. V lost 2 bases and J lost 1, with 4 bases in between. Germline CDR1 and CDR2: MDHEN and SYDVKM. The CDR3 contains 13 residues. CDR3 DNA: TGTGCCAGCAGTTTAGGCGGCACAGATACGCAGTATTTT. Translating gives CASSLGGTDTQYF.

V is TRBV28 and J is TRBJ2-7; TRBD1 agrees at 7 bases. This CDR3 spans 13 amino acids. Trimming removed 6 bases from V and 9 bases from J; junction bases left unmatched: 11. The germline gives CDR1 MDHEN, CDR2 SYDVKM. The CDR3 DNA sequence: TGTGCCAGCAGACGGGACAGCCCTTCCGGGCAGTACTTC. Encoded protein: CASRRDSPSGQYF.

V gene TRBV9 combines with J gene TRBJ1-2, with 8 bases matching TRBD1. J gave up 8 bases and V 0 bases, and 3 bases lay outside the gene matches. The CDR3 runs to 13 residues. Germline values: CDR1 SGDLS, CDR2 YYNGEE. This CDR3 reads CASSVAAGGGYTF. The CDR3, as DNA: TGTGCCAGCAGCGTAGCGGCAGGGGGCGGCTACACCTTC.

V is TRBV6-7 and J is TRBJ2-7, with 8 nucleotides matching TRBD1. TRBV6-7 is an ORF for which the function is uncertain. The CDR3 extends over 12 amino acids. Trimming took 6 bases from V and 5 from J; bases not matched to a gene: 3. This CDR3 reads CASRAGGHEQYF. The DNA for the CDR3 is TGTGCCAGCAGGGCAGGGGGCCACGAGCAGTACTTC.

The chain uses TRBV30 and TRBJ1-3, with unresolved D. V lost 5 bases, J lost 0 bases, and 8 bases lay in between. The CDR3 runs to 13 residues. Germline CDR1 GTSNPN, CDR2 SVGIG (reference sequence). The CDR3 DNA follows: TGTGCCTGGGGACGCTCCTCTGGAAACACCATATATTTT. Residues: CAWGRSSGNTIYF.

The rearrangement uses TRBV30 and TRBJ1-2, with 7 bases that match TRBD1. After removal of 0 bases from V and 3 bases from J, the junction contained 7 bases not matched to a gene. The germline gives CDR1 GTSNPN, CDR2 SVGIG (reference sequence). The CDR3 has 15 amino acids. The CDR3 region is CAWSVSNRGYYGYTF. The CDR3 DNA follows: TGTGCCTGGAGTGTATCGAACAGGGGCTACTATGGCTACACCTTC. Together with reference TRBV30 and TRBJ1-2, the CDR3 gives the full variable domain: SQTIHQWPATLVQPVGSPLSLECTVEGTSNPNLYWYRQAAGRGLQLLFYSVGIGQISSEVPQNLSASRPQDRQFILSSKKLLLSDSGFYLCAWSVSNRGYYGYTFGSGTRLTVV.

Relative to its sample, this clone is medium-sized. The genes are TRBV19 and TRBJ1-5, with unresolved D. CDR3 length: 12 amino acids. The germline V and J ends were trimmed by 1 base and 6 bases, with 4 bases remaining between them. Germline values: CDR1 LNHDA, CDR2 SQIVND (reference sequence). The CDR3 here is CASSIGIQPQHF. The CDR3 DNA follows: TGTGCCAGTAGTATAGGGATTCAGCCCCAGCATTTT.

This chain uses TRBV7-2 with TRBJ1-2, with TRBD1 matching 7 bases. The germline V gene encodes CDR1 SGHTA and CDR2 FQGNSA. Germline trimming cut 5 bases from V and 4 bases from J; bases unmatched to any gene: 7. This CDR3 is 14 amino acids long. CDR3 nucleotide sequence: TGTGCCAGCAGCCCAGGACAGGCGGTCTATGGCTACACCTTC. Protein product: CASSPGQAVYGYTF.

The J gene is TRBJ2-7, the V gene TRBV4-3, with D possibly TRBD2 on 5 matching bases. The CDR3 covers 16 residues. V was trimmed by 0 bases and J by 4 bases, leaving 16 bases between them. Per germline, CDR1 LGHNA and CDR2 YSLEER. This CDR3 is CASSQDRGHPPYEQYF. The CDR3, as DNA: TGCGCCAGCAGCCAAGATCGAGGGCACCCTCCTTACGAGCAGTACTTC.